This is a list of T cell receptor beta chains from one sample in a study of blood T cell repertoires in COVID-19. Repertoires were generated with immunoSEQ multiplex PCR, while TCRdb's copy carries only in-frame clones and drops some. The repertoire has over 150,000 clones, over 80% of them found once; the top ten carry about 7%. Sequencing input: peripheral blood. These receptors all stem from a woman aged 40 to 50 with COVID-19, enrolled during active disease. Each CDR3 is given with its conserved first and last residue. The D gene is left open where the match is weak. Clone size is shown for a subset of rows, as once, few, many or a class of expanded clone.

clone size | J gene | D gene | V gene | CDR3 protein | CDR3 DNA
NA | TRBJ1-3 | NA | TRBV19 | CASSTYNGNTIYF | TGTGCCAGTAGTACTTACAACGGAAACACCATATATTTT
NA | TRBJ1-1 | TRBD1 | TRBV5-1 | CASQQAGGVTEAFF | TGCGCCAGCCAGCAGGCAGGGGGCGTTACTGAAGCTTTCTTT
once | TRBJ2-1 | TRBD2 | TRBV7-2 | CASSLGRGGLVYNEQFF | TGTGCCAGCAGCTTAGGGCGGGGGGGCCTCGTCTACAATGAGCAGTTCTTC
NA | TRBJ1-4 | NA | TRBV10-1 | CASSDPYEKLFF | TGCGCCAGCAGTGACCCGTATGAAAAACTGTTTTTT
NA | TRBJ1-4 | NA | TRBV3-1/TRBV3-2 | CASSPMAQGEKLFF | TGTGCCAGCAGCCCAATGGCACAGGGTGAAAAACTGTTTTTT
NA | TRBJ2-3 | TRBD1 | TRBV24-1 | CATSRQGSADTQYF | TGTGCCACCAGTCGACAGGGTAGCGCAGATACGCAGTATTTT
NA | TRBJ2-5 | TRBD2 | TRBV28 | CASNNPLGVAGAWETQYF | TGTGCCAGCAACAACCCTCTCGGAGTAGCGGGAGCGTGGGAGACCCAGTACTTC
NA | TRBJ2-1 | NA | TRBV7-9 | CASSSYLQVSSYNEQFF | TGTGCCAGCAGCTCGTACTTACAGGTTAGCTCCTACAATGAGCAGTTCTTC
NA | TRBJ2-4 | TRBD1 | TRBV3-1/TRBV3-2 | CASSPGQGVNIQYF | TGTGCCAGCAGCCCGGGACAGGGGGTAAACATTCAGTACTTC
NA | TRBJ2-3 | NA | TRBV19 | CASSKTPSTDTQYF | TGTGCCAGTAGTAAAACTCCTAGCACAGATACGCAGTATTTT
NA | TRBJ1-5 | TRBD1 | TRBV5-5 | CASSLADRSNQPQHF | TGTGCCAGCAGCTTGGCGGACAGGTCGAATCAGCCCCAGCATTTT
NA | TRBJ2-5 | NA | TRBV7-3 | CASSSLGRETQYF | TGTGCCAGCAGCTCATTGGGCCGGGAGACCCAGTACTTC
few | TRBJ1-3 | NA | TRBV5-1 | CASSPSSQGSSGNTIYF | TGCGCCAGCAGCCCGTCCTCACAGGGATCGTCTGGAAACACCATATATTTT
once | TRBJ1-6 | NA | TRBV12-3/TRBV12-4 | CASSLTQPLHF | TGTGCCAGCAGTTTAACCCAGCCCCTCCACTTT
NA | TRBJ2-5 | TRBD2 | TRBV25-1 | CASTISGELLHF | TGTGCCAGCACGATAAGCGGGGAGCTCCTTCACTTC
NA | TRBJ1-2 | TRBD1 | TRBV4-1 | CASSQDFGRQGDYGYTF | TGCGCCAGCAGCCAAGATTTCGGTCGACAGGGAGACTATGGCTACACCTTC
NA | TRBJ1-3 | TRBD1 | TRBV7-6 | CASSQQGARGNTIYF | TGTGCCAGCAGCCAGCAGGGGGCGAGAGGAAACACCATATATTTT
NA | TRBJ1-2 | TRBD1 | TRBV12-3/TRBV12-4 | CASRTSGGRGYTF | TGTGCCAGCAGGACCTCAGGGGGACGTGGCTACACCTTC
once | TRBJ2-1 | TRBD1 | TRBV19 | CASNTGGSYNEQFF | TGTGCCAGTAATACAGGGGGGTCCTACAATGAGCAGTTCTTC
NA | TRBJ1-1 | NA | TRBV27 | CASTPFRGMNTEAFF | TGTGCCAGCACACCCTTCCGGGGTATGAACACTGAAGCTTTCTTT
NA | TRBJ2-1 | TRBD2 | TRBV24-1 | CATSDFGAGGHNEQFF | TGTGCCACCAGTGATTTTGGAGCGGGAGGCCACAATGAGCAGTTCTTC
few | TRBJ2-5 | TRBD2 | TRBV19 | CASRRLAGGETQYF | TGTGCCAGTAGGAGACTAGCGGGAGGAGAGACCCAGTACTTC
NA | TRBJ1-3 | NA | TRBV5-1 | CASSFGGLSGNTIYF | TGCGCCAGCAGCTTTGGGGGACTCTCTGGAAACACCATATATTTT
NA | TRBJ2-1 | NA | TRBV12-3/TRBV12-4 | CASRGGSNEQFF | TGTGCCAGCAGAGGAGGCAGCAATGAGCAGTTCTTC
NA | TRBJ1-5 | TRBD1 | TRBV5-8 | CASSSRGQFSNQPQHF | TGTGCCAGCAGCTCCCGGGGACAGTTTAGCAATCAGCCCCAGCATTTT
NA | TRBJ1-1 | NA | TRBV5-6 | CASGRGSMNTEAFF | TGTGCCAGCGGGAGGGGATCAATGAACACTGAAGCTTTCTTT
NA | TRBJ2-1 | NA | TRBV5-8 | CASFEVATYNEQFF | TGTGCCAGCTTCGAGGTCGCGACCTACAATGAGCAGTTCTTC
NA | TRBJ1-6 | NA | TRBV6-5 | CASSYSSGAQGSPLHF | TGTGCCAGCAGTTACTCGAGTGGGGCCCAGGGTTCACCCCTCCACTTT
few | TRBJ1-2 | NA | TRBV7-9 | CASSFRDGYTF | TGTGCCAGCAGCTTTCGTGATGGCTACACCTTC
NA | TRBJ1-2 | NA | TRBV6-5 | CASSYSLPGNYGYTF | TGTGCCAGCAGTTACTCACTCCCGGGTAACTATGGCTACACCTTC
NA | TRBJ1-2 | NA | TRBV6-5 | CASRGGARSGYTF | TGTGCCAGCAGGGGGGGGGCTCGCTCGGGCTACACCTTC
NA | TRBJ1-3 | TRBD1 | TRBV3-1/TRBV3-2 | CASSQVNRGHGNTIYF | TGTGCCAGCAGCCAAGTCAACAGGGGGCATGGAAACACCATATATTTT
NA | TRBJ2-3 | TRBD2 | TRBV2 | CASRLAGASTDTQYF | TGTGCCAGTCGGCTAGCGGGGGCCAGCACAGATACGCAGTATTTT
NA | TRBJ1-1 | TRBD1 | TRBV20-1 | CSARRTGGAFF | TGCAGTGCTAGAAGGACAGGGGGAGCTTTCTTT
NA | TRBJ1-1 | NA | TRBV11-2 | CASSPGQLFMNTEAFF | TGTGCCAGCAGCCCCGGACAGTTATTCATGAACACTGAAGCTTTCTTT
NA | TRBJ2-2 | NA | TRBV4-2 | CASSQLDSTGELFF | TGTGCCAGCAGCCAACTCGACAGCACCGGGGAGCTGTTTTTT
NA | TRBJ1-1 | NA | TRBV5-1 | CASSSWARPEAFF | TGCGCCAGCAGCTCCTGGGCCAGACCCGAAGCTTTCTTT
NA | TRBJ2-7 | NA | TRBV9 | CASSVVPTSRRGEQYF | TGTGCCAGCAGCGTAGTCCCCACTAGCAGGAGGGGCGAGCAGTACTTC
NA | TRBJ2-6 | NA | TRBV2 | CASDLVAGANVLTF | TGTGCCAGCGACTTGGTAGCTGGGGCCAACGTCCTGACTTTC
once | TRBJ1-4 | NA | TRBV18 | CASSPLGGGSEKLFF | TGTGCCAGCTCACCTCTTGGCGGGGGGAGTGAAAAACTGTTTTTT
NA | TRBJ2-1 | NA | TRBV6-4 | CASSGGIAYNEQFF | TGTGCCAGCAGTGGAGGGATAGCCTACAATGAGCAGTTCTTC
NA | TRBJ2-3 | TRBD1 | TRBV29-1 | CSVEATGVRTDTQYF | TGCAGCGTTGAAGCGACAGGGGTTCGCACAGATACGCAGTATTTT
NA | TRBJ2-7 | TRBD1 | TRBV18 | CASSPVSWTGSYEQYF | TGTGCCAGCTCACCAGTCTCGTGGACAGGTTCCTACGAGCAGTACTTC
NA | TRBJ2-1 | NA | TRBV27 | CASTSLQGYNEQFF | TGTGCCAGCACCTCTTTACAGGGCTACAATGAGCAGTTCTTC
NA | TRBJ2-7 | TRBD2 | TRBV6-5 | CASWGLSWAYEQYF | TGTGCCAGTTGGGGACTATCCTGGGCCTACGAGCAGTACTTC
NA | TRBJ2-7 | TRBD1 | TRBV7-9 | CASSSPSADRVPTYEQYF | TGTGCCAGCAGCTCCCCCTCTGCCGACAGGGTCCCAACCTACGAGCAGTACTTC
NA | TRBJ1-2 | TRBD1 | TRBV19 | CASSRRQGTNYGYTF | TGTGCCAGTAGTAGACGACAGGGGACCAACTATGGCTACACCTTC
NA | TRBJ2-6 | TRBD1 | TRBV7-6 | CASSLKRDRGFSGANVLTF | TGTGCCAGCAGCTTAAAACGGGACAGGGGGTTTTCTGGGGCCAACGTCCTGACTTTC
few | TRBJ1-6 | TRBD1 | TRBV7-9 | CASSSPGQGASPLHF | TGTGCCAGCAGCTCGCCGGGACAGGGAGCTTCACCCCTCCACTTT
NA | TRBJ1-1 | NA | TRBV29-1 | CSVEKRVNTEAFF | TGCAGCGTTGAAAAGAGGGTGAACACTGAAGCTTTCTTT
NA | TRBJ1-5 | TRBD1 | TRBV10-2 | CASNRQGSNQPQHF | TGCGCCAGCAACCGACAGGGGAGTAATCAGCCCCAGCATTTT
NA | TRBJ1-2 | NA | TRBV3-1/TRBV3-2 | CASSQGEGNGYTF | TGTGCCAGCAGCCAAGGGGAGGGGAACGGCTACACCTTC
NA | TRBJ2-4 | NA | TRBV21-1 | CASWTKNIQYF | TGTGCCAGCTGGACAAAAAACATTCAGTACTTC